The clone carrying this T cell receptor beta chain occurred once. Trimming removed 7 bases from V and 4 bases from J; junction bases left unmatched: 1. Per the germline V gene, CDR1 is SNHLY and CDR2 is FYNNEI. The CDR3 extends over 14 amino acids. This sample was included in a study of blood T cell repertoires in COVID-19. At the level of the study: There were acute and convalescent COVID-19 samples, and they came from the United States, Italy and Spain. PBMCs, B-cell-depleted T cells, or T cells provided the cDNA or gDNA that made up the material.

TCRdb's copy holds only in-frame clones and misses some; the assay was immunoSEQ multiplex PCR. There are 380,000 or so clones in the sample; roughly 90% occur only once, and 0.95% to 1.5% lies in the top ten. Sequencing used peripheral blood. This clonotype originated in a man aged 40-49 years with acute or convalescent COVID-19. The V call is TRBV2, the J call TRBJ2-3; TRBD2 aligns across 14 bases. The CDR3 nucleotides read TGTGCCAGCAAGACTAGCGGGGGGGCAGATACGCAGTATTTT. Residues: CASKTSGGADTQYF.